Given below is one T cell receptor (beta chain) in context. The data were obtained in a study of blood T cells in healthy people across ages. After removal of 6 bases from V and 4 bases from J, the junction contained 3 bases not matched to a gene. CDR3 size: 14 residues. A J-beta primer mix and a sample-barcoded 5' primer were used in a second PCR of roughly 6 to 11 cycles. At least 3 million CDR3-containing paired-end reads were obtained per sample. MiXCR, run by TCRdb on the 5' RACE reads, gives a single entry per CDR3 protein. Among about 680,000 distinct CDR3 sequences listed, around 48% were seen once.

Sequencing was done on a sample of blood. The V call is TRBV12-3 or TRBV12-4, the J call TRBJ2-1; 10 positions agree with TRBD1. The sequence came from a woman in her fifties or sixties in good health. The CDR3 sequence: CASRPGQGYNEQFF. As DNA, the CDR3 is TGTGCCAGCAGACCGGGACAGGGGTACAATGAGCAGTTCTTC.